The source of this T cell receptor beta chain is a study listed by TCRdb under 2016. Library preparation was by RT-PCR. Sequencer: Illumina MiSeq. TCRdb passed the public sequencing reads through fastp at Q25 and MiXCR, retaining productive beta sequences. Every CDR3 protein is listed once, alongside the most common genes and DNA of its rows. The sample has about 700,000 distinct CDR3 sequences on record, 14% of them singletons. The ten largest clones capture 3.6% of the sample. The CDR3 numbers 16 residues from cysteine through phenylalanine. The read is trimmed to its CDR3 DNA, 48 bases read in frame from base 1. V loses 5 bases, J loses 4 bases, and the germline ends lie 20 bases apart. According to the germline V gene, CDR1 reads SGHRS and CDR2 reads YFSETQ. Only a few counts were recorded for this clonotype. Its antigen has not been determined. No clone much larger than this one lies a single base away; base qualities are absent.

Recombination connected TRBV5-1 to TRBJ2-3; the D gene is perhaps TRBD1, on 6 matching bases. The TCR originated in a female donor in good health, serving as a healthy control. The sample consisted of memory CD4+ T cells from blood. The nucleotides read TGCGCCAGCAGTTCCTTAGGGGGTCTAGCAGCAGATACGCAGTATTTT. Translated, this is CASSSLGGLAADTQYF.